This T cell receptor (beta chain) comes out of a study of high-grade serous ovarian cancer treatment subgroups. This clone was seen a few times. Tumor tissue was taken before any definitive surgery or chemotherapy was given. The V segment lost 0 bases and the J segment 6 bases; nucleotides outside the gene matches: 9. Germline V lookup: CDR1 SGDLS, CDR2 YYNGEE. The CDR3 loop spans 17 amino acids. Profiling relied on immunoSEQ multiplex PCR, and the TCRdb table lists in-frame clones only, not all of them. The table lists approximately 2,700 clones, roughly 72% of them singletons, with 10% to 15% in the top ten.

The J gene is TRBJ2-3, the V gene TRBV9; 11 nucleotides match TRBD2. Sequencing was carried out using tumor tissue. This TCR came from a human donor with high-grade serous ovarian cancer. This CDR3 is CASSVGLAGGLGDTQYF. Written as DNA, the CDR3 is TGTGCCAGCAGCGTAGGGCTAGCGGGGGGCCTCGGGGATACGCAGTATTTT.